Presented here are 23 T cell receptor beta chains from one specimen sequenced in a study of T cell responses to AZD1222 COVID-19 vaccine. Using immunoSEQ multiplex PCR, the repertoire was profiled, and TCRdb retains in-frame clones only, with some absent. This sample yields 95,000 to 150,000 clones, of which about 90% are seen a single time; roughly a tenth belongs to the top ten. Here the sequenced sample was peripheral blood, taken on day 0 of AZD1222 vaccination. The source of these receptors is an adult in good health.

The rearrangement uses TRBV5-1 and TRBJ2-1; no clear D gene. Trimming shortened V by 4 bases and J by 3 bases, and 5 bases separated the two germline ends. Germline V gives CDR1 SGHRS, CDR2 YFSETQ. This CDR3 is 12 amino acids long. The CDR3 loop is CASSVNYNEQFF. CDR3 DNA sequence: TGCGCCAGCAGCGTAAACTACAATGAGCAGTTCTTC.

The chain is built from TRBV6-6 and TRBJ2-4; D gene unclear. Per the germline V gene, CDR1 is MNHNY and CDR2 is SVGAGI (reference sequence). This CDR3 contains 17 residues. Trimming shortened V by 5 bases and J by 0 bases, and 17 bases separated the two germline ends. The CDR3 loop is CASSRSTETLAKNIQYF. CDR3 in DNA: TGTGCCAGCAGTAGATCCACCGAGACTCTAGCCAAAAACATTCAGTACTTC.

The V and J genes are TRBV7-9 and TRBJ1-3; D call uncertain. CDR1 is SEHNR, CDR2 FQNEAQ, per germline (reference sequence). The CDR3 is 14 residues long. V lost 3 bases to trimming and J lost 0 bases, with 6 bases between them. In DNA, the CDR3 is TGTGCCAGCAGCTTGGGTTTCTCTGGAAACACCATATATTTT. Amino acids: CASSLGFSGNTIYF. The whole variable domain, filled in from reference TRBV7-9 and TRBJ1-3, reads DTGVSQNPRHKITKRGQNVTFRCDPISEHNRLYWYRQTLGQGPEFLTYFQNEAQLEKSRLLSDRFSAERPKGSFSTLEIQRTEQGDSAMYLCASSLGFSGNTIYFGEGSWLTVV.

The rearrangement uses TRBV2 and TRBJ1-5; D is unresolved. CDR3 size: 13 residues. V lost 7 bases, J lost 4 bases, and 11 bases lay in between. Looked up from germline, CDR1 is SNHLY and CDR2 is FYNNEI. CDR3 sequence: CASTGDGNQPQHF. The CDR3 DNA reads TGTGCCAGCACCGGGGATGGGAATCAGCCCCAGCATTTT.

This clone was recorded only once. The chain joins TRBV19 to TRBJ2-3; 7 bases line up with TRBD2. Looked up from germline, CDR1 is LNHDA and CDR2 is SQIVND (reference sequence). J gave up 0 bases and V 7 bases, and 4 bases lay outside the gene matches. The CDR3 sequence is 14 residues long. The CDR3 loop is CASKLAPSTDTQYF. In DNA form, the CDR3 reads TGTGCCAGTAAACTAGCGCCTAGCACAGATACGCAGTATTTT.

The gene calls are TRBV2 and TRBJ2-2; TRBD1 might be the D (5 bases). The V and J ends lost 5 bases and 3 bases respectively, with 13 bases between them. Germline V lookup: CDR1 SNHLY, CDR2 FYNNEI. The CDR3 sequence is 15 residues long. DNA for the CDR3: TGTGCCAGCAGTCACAGCAGGGCTCACACCGGGGAGCTGTTTTTT. Protein sequence: CASSHSRAHTGELFF.

In DNA, the CDR3 is TGTGCCAGCAGCCCGCGGGCGGGACCGGCAAACTATGGCTACACCTTC. Translated: CASSPRAGPANYGYTF. This sequence joins TRBV5-5 and TRBJ1-2; tentative D call: TRBD1 (5 bases). Trimming took 4 bases from V and 2 from J, leaving 18 bases between them. The germline CDR1 and CDR2 sequences are SGHKS and YYEKEE (reference sequence). This CDR3 region has 16 residues.

The chain combines TRBV7-9 with TRBJ1-1; a weak D match, TRBD1 (5 bases). V lost 6 bases and J lost 6, with 23 bases in between. Per the germline V gene, CDR1 is SEHNR and CDR2 is FQNEAQ (reference sequence). The CDR3 has 16 amino acids. CDR3 nucleotide sequence: TGTGCCAGCAGTCCGGGTTATGCTCCCAGGGCTCCTGAAGCTTTCTTT. The encoded protein is CASSPGYAPRAPEAFF.

V usage is TRBV4-1 and J usage is TRBJ2-1; D uncertain. The CDR3 contains 14 residues. V was shortened by 4 bases and J by 2 bases, with 9 bases between the two germline ends. CDR1 MGHRA and CDR2 YSYEKL come from the germline V gene. The DNA of the CDR3 is TGCGCCAGCAGCCCAACTACTCCCTACAATGAGCAGTTCTTC. The encoded protein is CASSPTTPYNEQFF.

This clone was found once. The chain links TRBV5-1 to TRBJ2-7; 8 bases fit TRBD1. The trim removed 4 bases at V and 1 base at J, leaving 7 bases unmatched. This CDR3 region has 15 residues. Germline CDR1 SGHRS, CDR2 YFSETQ. The CDR3 DNA sequence: TGCGCCAGCAGCGAAGGGACAGGTTATTCCTACGAGCAGTACTTC. Translated, it gives CASSEGTGYSYEQYF.

This rearrangement joins TRBV10-3 to TRBJ1-3, with a weak D call TRBD1 (5 bases). This CDR3 has 14 amino acids. The V gene lost 3 bases and the J gene lost 6 bases, with 12 bases spanning the gap. Per germline, CDR1 ENHRY and CDR2 SYGVKD. CDR3 residues: CAISDTGGENTIYF. The CDR3 coding sequence is TGTGCCATCAGTGATACAGGTGGAGAAAACACCATATATTTT.

The chain links TRBV7-2 to TRBJ1-4; D perhaps matches TRBD1 (6 bases). Germline V lookup: CDR1 SGHTA, CDR2 FQGNSA. CDR3 length equals 15 residues. The V end was cut by 5 bases, the J end by 4 bases, with 14 bases between. The CDR3 spells CASSVQGGDNEKLFF. The CDR3 region has the DNA TGTGCCAGCAGCGTACAGGGTGGGGATAATGAAAAACTGTTTTTT. Using reference TRBV7-2 and TRBJ1-4 for the parts outside the CDR3, the full variable domain is GAGVSQSPSNKVTEKGKDVELRCDPISGHTALYWYRQSLGQGLEFLIYFQGNSAPDKSGLPSDRFSAERTGGSVSTLTIQRTQQEDSAVYLCASSVQGGDNEKLFFGSGTQLSVL.

The chain joins TRBV27 to TRBJ1-2, with a possible D match to TRBD1 (6 bases). Trimming removed 6 bases from V and 4 bases from J, with 18 bases in between. Germline loops: CDR1 MNHEY, CDR2 SMNVEV (reference sequence). The CDR3 sequence is 15 residues long. This chain's CDR3 is CASRRTGNRVYGYTF. Here the CDR3 DNA reads TGTGCCAGCAGGCGAACAGGGAACCGAGTCTATGGCTACACCTTC.

V is TRBV7-6 and J is TRBJ2-3; D is possibly TRBD1 (6 bases). The CDR3 totals 16 residues. CDR1 SGHVS and CDR2 FNYEAQ come from the germline V gene. Between the trimmed V and J ends, which lost 5 bases and 3 bases, there was a span of 18 bases. The CDR3 loop is CASSIRTGLGTDTQYF. The CDR3 DNA sequence: TGTGCCAGCAGCATAAGAACAGGGTTAGGTACAGATACGCAGTATTTT.

The genes are TRBV13 and TRBJ2-2; 12 bases fit TRBD2. This CDR3 has 17 residues. Germline V gene lookup returns CDR1 PRHDT and CDR2 FYEKMQ (reference sequence). With 1 base clipped from V and 4 bases from J, the junction kept 4 bases outside the gene matches. DNA of the CDR3: TGTGCCAGCAGCTTAGCACTAGCGGGAGGCCCCACCGGGGAGCTGTTTTTT. Protein product: CASSLALAGGPTGELFF.

This chain joins TRBV25-1 and TRBJ2-3; D gene ambiguous. V was shortened by 1 base and J by 2 bases, with 7 bases between the two germline ends. This CDR3 region has 14 residues. CDR1 is MGHDK and CDR2 is SYGVNS in the germline V gene. DNA for the CDR3: TGTGCCAGCAGTGAATCCCCGACCACAGATACGCAGTATTTT. As protein: CASSESPTTDTQYF.

This chain uses TRBV29-1 with TRBJ2-1, with 7 bases that match TRBD2. The CDR3 extends over 14 amino acids. Germline values: CDR1 SQVTM, CDR2 ANQGSEA. The V gene end was trimmed by 5 bases and the J gene end by 7 bases; junction bases not matched to a gene: 11. CDR3 nucleotide sequence: TGCAGCGTTCGAGAGGGAGGGCCTTGGAATGAGCAGTTCTTC. Its translation is CSVREGGPWNEQFF.

This clone came up a few times. The gene calls are TRBV14 and TRBJ1-1, with D hard to call. The V end was cut by 2 bases, the J end by 5 bases, with 6 bases between. Germline-derived CDR1 and CDR2 are SGHDN and FVKESK. The CDR3 has 12 residues. This CDR3 is CASSQWGTEAFF. CDR3 bases: TGTGCCAGCAGCCAATGGGGTACTGAAGCTTTCTTT.

The rearrangement joins TRBV27 to TRBJ2-1; 9 positions match TRBD1. Germline V gene lookup returns CDR1 MNHEY and CDR2 SMNVEV (reference sequence). After removal of 6 bases from V and 0 bases from J, the junction contained 9 bases not matched to a gene. CDR3 size: 17 residues. The CDR3 nucleotides are TGTGCCAGCAGCTACGGGACAGGGAGCCACTCCTACAATGAGCAGTTCTTC. Protein sequence: CASSYGTGSHSYNEQFF.

The genes are TRBV12-5 and TRBJ1-6; D is possibly TRBD1 (5 bases). Germline CDR1 and CDR2: LGHNT and FRNRAP. The germline V and J ends were trimmed by 1 base and 11 bases, with 9 bases remaining between them. This CDR3 is 13 amino acids long. CDR3 residues: CASGLARGTPLHF. For the CDR3, the DNA is TGTGCTAGTGGTTTGGCAAGGGGAACACCCCTCCACTTT. Full variable domain (outside the CDR3, taken from reference TRBV12-5 and TRBJ1-6): DARVTQTPRHKVTEMGQEVTMRCQPILGHNTVFWYRQTMMQGLELLAYFRNRAPLDDSGMPKDRFSAEMPDATLATLKIQPSEPRDSAVYFCASGLARGTPLHFGNGTRLTVT.

This sequence joins TRBV21-1 and TRBJ2-4; whether TRBD1, the table's D call, matches the DNA was not checked. TRBV21-1 is flagged as a pseudogene. The CDR3 is 15 residues long. In DNA form, the CDR3 reads TGTGCCAGCAGCAAAGTGAGGGGGGCCAAAAACATTCAGTACTTC. Translation: CASSKVRGAKNIQYF.

This sequence joins TRBV5-1 and TRBJ1-3; D not certain. CDR3 length: 16 amino acids. The V end lost 1 base, the J end lost 0 bases, and 11 bases lay between the germline ends. CDR1 and CDR2 (germline): SGHRS, YFSETQ. CDR3 loop: CASSLPREFSGNTIYF. Here the CDR3 DNA reads TGCGCCAGCAGCTTGCCGAGGGAGTTCTCTGGAAACACCATATATTTT.

This clone was counted a few times. This rearrangement joins TRBV28 to TRBJ2-6; a possible D gene is TRBD2 (6 bases). Germline V gene sequence: CDR1 MDHEN, CDR2 SYDVKM. The CDR3 has 14 residues. Trimming cost V 11 bases and J 2 bases, with 13 bases left between them. The CDR3 DNA reads TGTGCCTCGAGGGCGGGACCTGGGGCCAACGTCCTGACTTTC. This codes for CASRAGPGANVLTF.